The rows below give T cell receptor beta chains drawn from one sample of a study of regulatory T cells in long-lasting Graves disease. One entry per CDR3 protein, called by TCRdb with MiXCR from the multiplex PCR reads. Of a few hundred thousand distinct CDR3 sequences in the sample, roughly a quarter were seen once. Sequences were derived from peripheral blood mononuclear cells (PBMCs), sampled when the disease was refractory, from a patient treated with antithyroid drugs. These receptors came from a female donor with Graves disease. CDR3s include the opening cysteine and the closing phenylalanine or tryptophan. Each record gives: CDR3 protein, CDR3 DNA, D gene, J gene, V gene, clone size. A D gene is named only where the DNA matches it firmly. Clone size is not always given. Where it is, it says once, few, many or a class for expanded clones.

CDR3 protein: CASSPQQGVSVQPRHF
CDR3 DNA: TGTGCCAGCAGTCCTCAACAGGGGGTGAGTGTTCAGCCCCGGCATTTT
D gene: TRBD1
J gene: TRBJ1-5
V gene: TRBV27
clone size: NA

CDR3 protein: CASSLGTSGYTDTQYF
CDR3 DNA: TGCGCCAGCAGCTTGGGGACTAGCGGATACACAGATACGCAGTATTTT
D gene: TRBD2
J gene: TRBJ2-3
V gene: TRBV5-1
clone size: NA

CDR3 protein: CASSFGPQPTNEQYF
CDR3 DNA: TGCGCCAGCAGCTTCGGACCCCAACCAACCAACGAGCAGTACTTC
D gene: NA
J gene: TRBJ2-7
V gene: TRBV5-1
clone size: NA

CDR3 protein: CSARTGSYEQYF
CDR3 DNA: TGCAGTGCGCGGACTGGCTCCTACGAGCAGTACTTC
D gene: NA
J gene: TRBJ2-7
V gene: TRBV20-1
clone size: NA

CDR3 protein: CASSFGGTYNSPLHF
CDR3 DNA: TGTGCCAGCAGTTTTGGAGGTACTTATAATTCACCCCTCCACTTT
D gene: NA
J gene: TRBJ1-6
V gene: TRBV12-3/TRBV12-4
clone size: many

CDR3 protein: CSAALDTSTDTQYF
CDR3 DNA: TGCAGCGCCGCACTAGACACTAGCACAGATACGCAGTATTTT
D gene: NA
J gene: TRBJ2-3
V gene: TRBV29-1
clone size: once

CDR3 protein: CASSDGGRETQYF
CDR3 DNA: TGTGCCAGCAGTGACGGTGGGCGGGAGACCCAGTACTTC
D gene: NA
J gene: TRBJ2-5
V gene: TRBV25-1
clone size: NA

CDR3 protein: CSAREQFNQPQHF
CDR3 DNA: TGCAGTGCTAGAGAACAGTTCAATCAGCCCCAGCATTTT
D gene: NA
J gene: TRBJ1-5
V gene: TRBV20-1
clone size: NA

CDR3 protein: CASSPVVEQGKLFF
CDR3 DNA: TGTGCCAGCTCACCGGTAGTGGAACAAGGAAAACTGTTTTTT
D gene: NA
J gene: TRBJ1-4
V gene: TRBV18
clone size: many

CDR3 protein: CASSTTGGPNEKLLF
CDR3 DNA: TGTGCCAGCTCTACGACAGGGGGCCCTAATGAAAAACTGCTTTTT
D gene: TRBD1
J gene: TRBJ1-4
V gene: TRBV3-1
clone size: NA

CDR3 protein: CASSPRTGANQPQHF
CDR3 DNA: TGTGCCAGCAGTCCTCGGACAGGGGCAAATCAGCCCCAGCATTTT
D gene: TRBD1
J gene: TRBJ1-5
V gene: TRBV28
clone size: few

CDR3 protein: CASRRTGARGEKLFF
CDR3 DNA: TGTGCCAGCAGAAGAACAGGGGCGAGGGGTGAAAAACTGTTTTTT
D gene: TRBD1
J gene: TRBJ1-4
V gene: TRBV7-6
clone size: NA

CDR3 protein: CSARDLGTGELFF
CDR3 DNA: TGCAGTGCTAGAGATCTGGGCACCGGGGAGCTGTTTTTT
D gene: NA
J gene: TRBJ2-2
V gene: TRBV20-1
clone size: few

CDR3 protein: CASSRDTGINTEAFF
CDR3 DNA: TGTGCCAGCAGTCGGGACACCGGAATAAACACTGAAGCTTTCTTT
D gene: NA
J gene: TRBJ1-1
V gene: TRBV27
clone size: NA

CDR3 protein: CASSPQDGVGYTF
CDR3 DNA: TGTGCCAGCAGTCCCCAGGACGGGGTTGGCTACACCTTC
D gene: NA
J gene: TRBJ1-2
V gene: TRBV27
clone size: many

CDR3 protein: CASSFPDLLSRPLEQYF
CDR3 DNA: TGTGCCAGCAGTTTCCCTGACTTGCTCAGCCGTCCCCTCGAGCAGTACTTC
D gene: NA
J gene: TRBJ2-7
V gene: TRBV28
clone size: many

CDR3 protein: CASSYSNGLAGVWEQFF
CDR3 DNA: TGTGCCAGCAGTTACTCGAACGGACTAGCGGGAGTTTGGGAGCAGTTCTTC
D gene: TRBD2
J gene: TRBJ2-1
V gene: TRBV6-2/TRBV6-3
clone size: few

CDR3 protein: CASSWASYEQYF
CDR3 DNA: TGTGCCAGCAGTTGGGCTTCCTACGAGCAGTACTTC
D gene: NA
J gene: TRBJ2-7
V gene: TRBV6-2/TRBV6-3
clone size: few

CDR3 protein: CASSKQISSGANVLTF
CDR3 DNA: TGTGCCAGCAGTAAACAGATTAGCTCTGGGGCCAACGTCCTGACTTTC
D gene: NA
J gene: TRBJ2-6
V gene: TRBV28
clone size: many

CDR3 protein: CASSLEDSGRVPGELFF
CDR3 DNA: TGTGCCAGCAGCTTAGAGGATAGCGGGAGAGTTCCCGGGGAGCTGTTTTTT
D gene: TRBD2
J gene: TRBJ2-2
V gene: TRBV7-8
clone size: NA

CDR3 protein: CASSTQGAQQYF
CDR3 DNA: TGTGCCAGCAGTACACAGGGGGCGCAGCAGTACTTC
D gene: TRBD1
J gene: TRBJ2-7
V gene: TRBV6-1
clone size: NA

CDR3 protein: CSVVPGGARNTEAFF
CDR3 DNA: TGCAGCGTTGTCCCAGGGGGCGCGCGTAACACTGAAGCTTTCTTT
D gene: TRBD1
J gene: TRBJ1-1
V gene: TRBV29-1
clone size: NA

CDR3 protein: CASSLSAGKGYGYTF
CDR3 DNA: TGTGCCAGCAGTTTATCCGCAGGGAAGGGCTATGGCTACACCTTC
D gene: NA
J gene: TRBJ1-2
V gene: TRBV28
clone size: many

CDR3 protein: CASSYSNAGGHEQYF
CDR3 DNA: TGTGCCAGCAGTTACTCGAATGCGGGAGGCCACGAGCAGTACTTC
D gene: TRBD2
J gene: TRBJ2-7
V gene: TRBV6-5
clone size: NA

CDR3 protein: CAWIPNTEAFF
CDR3 DNA: TGTGCCTGGATACCGAACACTGAAGCTTTCTTT
D gene: NA
J gene: TRBJ1-1
V gene: TRBV30
clone size: NA

CDR3 protein: CATSDSGRGANYGYTF
CDR3 DNA: TGTGCCACCAGTGACTCCGGACGTGGAGCTAACTATGGCTACACCTTC
D gene: NA
J gene: TRBJ1-2
V gene: TRBV24-1
clone size: NA

CDR3 protein: CATGTSGSLYEQYF
CDR3 DNA: TGTGCCACGGGGACTAGCGGGAGTCTCTACGAGCAGTACTTC
D gene: TRBD2
J gene: TRBJ2-7
V gene: TRBV10-3
clone size: NA

CDR3 protein: CASSLLAPQHF
CDR3 DNA: TGTGCCAGCAGTCTCCTCGCGCCCCAGCATTTT
D gene: NA
J gene: TRBJ1-5
V gene: TRBV28
clone size: many

CDR3 protein: CASSLALAGYEQYF
CDR3 DNA: TGTGCCAGCAGCTTAGCTCTAGCGGGCTACGAGCAGTACTTC
D gene: TRBD2
J gene: TRBJ2-7
V gene: TRBV11-2
clone size: many

CDR3 protein: CASSLEGGGTAQPQHF
CDR3 DNA: TGTGCCAGCAGTTTAGAAGGAGGGGGAACTGCTCAGCCCCAGCATTTT
D gene: NA
J gene: TRBJ1-5
V gene: TRBV12-3/TRBV12-4
clone size: many

CDR3 protein: CASSIPPGREQFF
CDR3 DNA: TGTGCCAGCAGTATACCCCCGGGACGTGAGCAGTTCTTC
D gene: NA
J gene: TRBJ2-1
V gene: TRBV28
clone size: NA

CDR3 protein: CASSLGQGGFGEQFF
CDR3 DNA: TGTGCCAGCAGCCTGGGACAGGGGGGGTTTGGTGAGCAGTTCTTC
D gene: TRBD1
J gene: TRBJ2-1
V gene: TRBV28
clone size: once

CDR3 protein: CASSHGTGGPGYTF
CDR3 DNA: TGTGCCAGCAGCCATGGGACAGGAGGGCCTGGCTACACCTTC
D gene: TRBD1
J gene: TRBJ1-2
V gene: TRBV3-1
clone size: many

CDR3 protein: CAITGQANYGYTF
CDR3 DNA: TGTGCCATCACTGGCCAAGCTAACTATGGCTACACCTTC
D gene: NA
J gene: TRBJ1-2
V gene: TRBV6-1
clone size: many

CDR3 protein: CASSTPRGGTLYEQYF
CDR3 DNA: TGTGCCAGCAGTACGCCCCGGGGGGGCACCCTCTACGAGCAGTACTTC
D gene: TRBD2
J gene: TRBJ2-7
V gene: TRBV6-1
clone size: NA

CDR3 protein: CAWSVSGAEAFF
CDR3 DNA: TGTGCCTGGAGTGTATCAGGGGCTGAAGCTTTCTTT
D gene: NA
J gene: TRBJ1-1
V gene: TRBV30
clone size: few

CDR3 protein: CATSPDRNTGELFF
CDR3 DNA: TGTGCCACCAGTCCCGACAGGAACACCGGGGAGCTGTTTTTT
D gene: NA
J gene: TRBJ2-2
V gene: TRBV24-1
clone size: many

CDR3 protein: CAIKTYSANTGELFF
CDR3 DNA: TGTGCCATCAAAACATACAGCGCGAACACCGGGGAGCTGTTTTTT
D gene: NA
J gene: TRBJ2-2
V gene: TRBV10-3
clone size: NA

CDR3 protein: CASNTLRAGDSPLHF
CDR3 DNA: TGTGCCAGCAACACCCTTCGGGCAGGGGACTCACCCCTCCACTTT
D gene: NA
J gene: TRBJ1-6
V gene: TRBV6-1
clone size: many

CDR3 protein: CAGRGGETQYF
CDR3 DNA: TGTGCCGGGCGTGGGGGAGAGACCCAGTACTTC
D gene: NA
J gene: TRBJ2-5
V gene: TRBV6-1
clone size: many

CDR3 protein: CASSYSGTETQYF
CDR3 DNA: TGTGCCAGCAGTTACTCGGGAACCGAGACCCAGTACTTC
D gene: NA
J gene: TRBJ2-5
V gene: TRBV6-2/TRBV6-3
clone size: many

CDR3 protein: CASSSIPGDTEAFF
CDR3 DNA: TGCGCCAGCAGCAGTATCCCAGGGGACACTGAAGCTTTCTTT
D gene: NA
J gene: TRBJ1-1
V gene: TRBV5-1
clone size: many

CDR3 protein: CASSLSGVGYQPQHF
CDR3 DNA: TGTGCCAGCAGTTTAAGTGGGGTAGGCTACCAGCCCCAGCATTTT
D gene: NA
J gene: TRBJ1-5
V gene: TRBV28
clone size: many

CDR3 protein: CATAGGWTEAFF
CDR3 DNA: TGTGCCACCGCAGGGGGCTGGACTGAAGCTTTCTTT
D gene: TRBD1
J gene: TRBJ1-1
V gene: TRBV28
clone size: NA

CDR3 protein: CASSPRLAGEGTGELFF
CDR3 DNA: TGTGCCAGCAGCCCCCGACTAGCGGGAGAGGGCACCGGGGAGCTGTTTTTT
D gene: TRBD2
J gene: TRBJ2-2
V gene: TRBV7-2
clone size: NA

CDR3 protein: CASSEYESSGANVLTF
CDR3 DNA: TGTGCCAGCAGTGAATATGAGAGCTCTGGGGCCAACGTCCTGACTTTC
D gene: NA
J gene: TRBJ2-6
V gene: TRBV25-1
clone size: NA

CDR3 protein: CASRDRTLNTEAFF
CDR3 DNA: TGTGCCAGCAGGGACAGGACATTGAACACTGAAGCTTTCTTT
D gene: TRBD1
J gene: TRBJ1-1
V gene: TRBV2
clone size: many

CDR3 protein: CASRRTGTSSGNTIYF
CDR3 DNA: TGTGCCAGCAGAAGGACGGGAACCAGCTCTGGAAACACCATATATTTT
D gene: NA
J gene: TRBJ1-3
V gene: TRBV14
clone size: NA

CDR3 protein: CSARGSGIDQPQHF
CDR3 DNA: TGCAGTGCTAGAGGGTCAGGGATAGATCAGCCCCAGCATTTT
D gene: NA
J gene: TRBJ1-5
V gene: TRBV20-1
clone size: few

CDR3 protein: CSVEGTSGVYEQYF
CDR3 DNA: TGCAGCGTAGAGGGGACTAGCGGAGTATACGAGCAGTACTTC
D gene: TRBD2
J gene: TRBJ2-7
V gene: TRBV29-1
clone size: NA

CDR3 protein: CASSYSIPWGGEETQYF
CDR3 DNA: TGTGCCAGCAGTTATTCGATCCCTTGGGGGGGGGAAGAGACCCAGTACTTC
D gene: TRBD2
J gene: TRBJ2-5
V gene: TRBV6-9
clone size: NA

CDR3 protein: CASSLTGVNTEAFF
CDR3 DNA: TGTGCCAGCAGCTTGACGGGAGTGAACACTGAAGCTTTCTTT
D gene: NA
J gene: TRBJ1-1
V gene: TRBV12-3/TRBV12-4
clone size: many

CDR3 protein: CASSWVDQPQHF
CDR3 DNA: TGTGCCAGTAGTTGGGTGGATCAGCCCCAGCATTTT
D gene: NA
J gene: TRBJ1-5
V gene: TRBV19
clone size: NA

CDR3 protein: CASSKGGLLAGELFF
CDR3 DNA: TGTGCCAGCAGTAAGGGAGGACTCTTAGCCGGGGAGCTGTTTTTT
D gene: NA
J gene: TRBJ2-2
V gene: TRBV27
clone size: NA